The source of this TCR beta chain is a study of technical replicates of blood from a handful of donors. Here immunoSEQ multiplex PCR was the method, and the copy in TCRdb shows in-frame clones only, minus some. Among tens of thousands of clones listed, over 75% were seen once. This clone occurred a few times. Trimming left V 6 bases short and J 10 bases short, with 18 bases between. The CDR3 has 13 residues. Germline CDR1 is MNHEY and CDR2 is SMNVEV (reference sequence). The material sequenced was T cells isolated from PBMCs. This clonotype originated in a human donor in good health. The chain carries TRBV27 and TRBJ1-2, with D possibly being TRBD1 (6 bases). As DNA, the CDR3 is TGTGCCAGCAGCCGGGACATGCTGGTACCCTACACCTTC. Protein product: CASSRDMLVPYTF.